This TCR beta chain was found in a study of T cells in Graves' hyperthyroidism and ophthalmopathy. The study, taken as a whole, reports: Separation of ophthalmopathy from stable hyperthyroidism was achieved by a 13 V-J model.

The germline V and J ends were trimmed by 1 base and 2 bases, with 15 bases remaining between them. Per the germline V gene, CDR1 is SEHNR and CDR2 is FQNEAQ (reference sequence). CDR3 length equals 17 residues. This clonotype was seen a handful of times. What it binds is unknown. Absent ophthalmopathy progression within 18 months defined stable Graves' hyperthyroidism. Uncontrolled infections, other autoimmune diseases, pregnancy or lactation led to exclusion of patients. Amplification of TCR beta CDR3 regions was performed using RNA transcripts as template. TCR CDR3 regions were first amplified by RT-PCR with HTBI primers. TCRdb used MiXCR to reprocess the multiplex PCR reads, holding one entry per CDR3 protein. This table holds around 500,000 distinct CDR3 sequences, over 13% found once.

The sample comprised blood. The J gene is TRBJ1-5, the V gene TRBV7-9; the D is unclear. The source is a woman under 30 with Graves' hyperthyroidism. The CDR3 loop reads CASSLDINLMGNQPQHF. The CDR3 coding sequence is TGTGCCAGCAGCTTAGACATTAACCTTATGGGCAATCAGCCCCAGCATTTT.